One and the same sample provided the 31 T cell receptor beta chains below, sequenced in a study of blood T cell repertoires in COVID-19. This table comes from immunoSEQ multiplex PCR, and its TCRdb copy is limited to in-frame clones, with some not included. The sample has about 240,000 clones; about nine tenths are singletons. Material: PBMCs or T cells enriched from blood (not recorded which). The receptors come from a woman under 40 with acute COVID-19.

V and J are TRBV27 and TRBJ1-1, with D possibly matching TRBD1 (6 bases). The V gene's germline CDR1 is MNHEY and CDR2 SMNVEV (reference sequence). The CDR3 extends over 16 amino acids. V lost 2 bases and J lost 4, with 17 bases in between. Written as DNA, the CDR3 is TGTGCCAGCAGTTTAATATGGACAGCCGTGGGCACTGAAGCTTTCTTT. Translated, it gives CASSLIWTAVGTEAFF.

The chain employs TRBV6-5 and TRBJ2-7; D might be TRBD2 (6 bases). Germline CDR1 is MNHEY and CDR2 is SVGAGI. The CDR3 has 14 residues. Trimming removed 0 bases from V and 6 bases from J, with 12 bases in between. CDR3 region: CASSYSRRGLEQYF. The CDR3 coding sequence is TGTGCCAGCAGTTACTCGAGACGGGGACTCGAGCAGTACTTC.

This rearrangement joins TRBV5-6 to TRBJ1-1; the D gene is possibly TRBD1 (5 bases). CDR3 length: 15 amino acids. Germline CDR1 and CDR2: SGHDT and YYEEEE. Trimming took 2 bases from V and 0 from J, leaving 11 bases between them. The CDR3 protein is CASSLQVGMNTEAFF. The CDR3 DNA reads as TGTGCCAGCAGCTTACAGGTGGGGATGAACACTGAAGCTTTCTTT.

The rearrangement uses TRBV7-8 and TRBJ2-7, with 7 bases aligning to TRBD2. Germline values: CDR1 SGHVS, CDR2 FQNEAQ. The CDR3 contains 14 residues. V gave up 5 bases and J gave up 6 bases; unmatched junction bases: 10. The CDR3 here is CASSPLGGRTEQYF. CDR3 sequence (DNA): TGTGCCAGCAGCCCCTTGGGGGGGAGGACCGAGCAGTACTTC.

The chain carries TRBV6-5 and TRBJ1-3; 7 bases line up with TRBD1. Germline V CDR1 and CDR2: MNHEY, SVGAGI. V was pared by 6 bases and J by 3 bases, with 8 bases of the junction left unmatched. The CDR3 spans 15 residues. CDR3 region: CASSPDRVVGNTIYF. CDR3 nucleotide sequence: TGTGCCAGCAGCCCCGACAGGGTGGTTGGAAACACCATATATTTT.

This sequence joins TRBV27 and TRBJ2-2; D perhaps matches TRBD2 (5 bases). V shed 8 bases and J shed 6 bases, with 13 bases lying between them. The CDR3 consists of 13 residues. Germline-derived CDR1 and CDR2 are MNHEY and SMNVEV (reference sequence). CDR3 nucleotides: TGTGCCAGCGGGGAGAGGTCCTCCGGGGAGCTGTTTTTT. Translated, it gives CASGERSSGELFF.

The chain employs TRBV11-2 and TRBJ2-2, with 14 bases matching TRBD2. This CDR3 is 19 amino acids long. CDR1 is SGHAT and CDR2 is FQNNGV in the germline V gene. The ends lost 0 bases at V and 2 bases at J; junction bases unmatched: 5. CDR3 region: CASSLDPGLAGENTGELFF. CDR3 coding DNA: TGTGCCAGCAGCTTAGACCCGGGACTAGCGGGGGAAAACACCGGGGAGCTGTTTTTT.

This clone was detected only a few times. The J gene is TRBJ1-5, the V gene TRBV24-1, with 8 positions matching TRBD1. CDR3 length: 16 residues. Trimming at V came to 10 bases and at J to 2 bases, leaving 12 bases not matched to a gene. Germline assignment: CDR1 KGHDR and CDR2 SFDVKD. The CDR3 is CATPRRRQGCNQPQHF. The CDR3 DNA reads TGTGCCACTCCCCGGCGCCGACAGGGGTGCAATCAGCCCCAGCATTTT.

The rearrangement uses TRBV2 and TRBJ2-3; 12 positions agree with TRBD1. Trimming cost V 6 bases and J 2 bases; bases outside gene matches: 3. The V gene's germline CDR1 is SNHLY and CDR2 FYNNEI. This CDR3 contains 15 residues. CDR3 DNA sequence: TGTGCCAGCAGCGGGACAGGGGGCTTCACAGATACGCAGTATTTT. This encodes CASSGTGGFTDTQYF. The entire variable domain, with the rest obtained from reference TRBV2 and TRBJ2-3, is as follows: EPEVTQTPSHQVTQMGQEVILRCVPISNHLYFYWYRQILGQKVEFLVSFYNNEISEKSEIFDDQFSVERPDGSNFTLKIRSTKLEDSAMYFCASSGTGGFTDTQYFGPGTRLTVL.

The chain couples TRBV29-1 to TRBJ2-3; D not resolved. This CDR3 has 11 amino acids. Trimming took 4 bases from V and 5 from J, leaving 7 bases between them. Looked up from germline, CDR1 is SQVTM and CDR2 is ANQGSEA. Here the CDR3 reads CSVGLGDTQYF. The CDR3 DNA is TGCAGCGTTGGCCTAGGAGATACGCAGTATTTT.

This sequence joins TRBV19 and TRBJ1-1; D gene unclear. This CDR3 contains 15 residues. Germline CDR1 and CDR2: LNHDA and SQIVND (reference sequence). Deletions cut 0 bases from V and 3 bases from J, with 11 bases between. The CDR3 sequence: CASSIDDEADTEAFF. CDR3 bases: TGTGCCAGTAGTATAGATGACGAGGCAGACACTGAAGCTTTCTTT. The entire variable domain, with the rest obtained from reference TRBV19 and TRBJ1-1, is as follows: DGGITQSPKYLFRKEGQNVTLSCEQNLNHDAMYWYRQDPGQGLRLIYYSQIVNDFQKGDIAEGYSVSREKKESFPLTVTSAQKNPTAFYLCASSIDDEADTEAFFGQGTRLTVV.

The CDR3 region has the DNA TGTGCCAGCAGCTCAGCGGCGGGATCTCAAGAGACCCAGTACTTC. The encoded protein is CASSSAAGSQETQYF. The rearrangement joins TRBV7-6 to TRBJ2-5, with D possibly matching TRBD2 (6 bases). The CDR3 totals 15 residues. V lost 4 bases to trimming and J lost 2 bases, with 14 bases between them. Germline V CDR1 and CDR2: SGHVS, FNYEAQ.

Turning to this clone: Relative to the germline gene, one junction end is altered; a read error may explain this. The J gene is TRBJ1-1, the V gene TRBV6-5, with D tentatively TRBD1 (5 bases). The length of the CDR3 is 14 residues. Germline CDR1 MNHEY, CDR2 SVGAGI. The DNA of the CDR3 is TGTGCCAGCAGTGACTCCGGGGGGTACACTGAAGCTTTCTTT. This encodes CASSDSGGYTEAFF.

The chain carries TRBV2 and TRBJ2-7, with D tentatively TRBD1 (6 bases). The CDR3 is 13 amino acids. Germline CDR1 reads SNHLY; CDR2 reads FYNNEI. Trimming stripped 7 bases from V and 3 bases from J, with 13 bases between. CDR3 in amino acids: CASKDSRVYEQYF. CDR3 nucleotide sequence: TGTGCCAGCAAGGACAGTAGGGTCTACGAGCAGTACTTC.

The CDR3: CSVSERNQPQHF. DNA of the CDR3: TGCAGCGTCTCGGAGCGCAATCAGCCCCAGCATTTT. The chain recombines TRBV29-1 with TRBJ1-5; D gene uncertain. CDR1 is SQVTM and CDR2 is ANQGSEA in the germline V gene. CDR3 size: 12 residues. V was cut by 6 bases and J by 2 bases, with 8 bases left in between.

The CDR3 bases are TGTGCCAGCAGCCAGTTTGGAGGCACCGGGGAGCTGTTTTTT. Translated, it gives CASSQFGGTGELFF. This rearrangement joins TRBV3-1 (or the pseudogene TRBV3-2) to TRBJ2-2; TRBD2 is a possible D gene (5 bases). The CDR3 consists of 14 residues. In germline, CDR1 is LGHDT, CDR2 YNNKEL (reference sequence). V was trimmed by 3 bases and J by 4 bases, leaving 9 bases between them.

This chain connects TRBV4-3 to TRBJ1-4; no clear D. CDR1 is LGHNA and CDR2 is YSLEER in the germline V gene. V was shortened by 0 bases and J by 4 bases, with 6 bases between the two germline ends. The CDR3 consists of 14 residues. CDR3 sequence: CASSQEWSNEKLFF. In DNA form, the CDR3 reads TGCGCCAGCAGCCAAGAATGGAGTAATGAAAAACTGTTTTTT.

In nucleotides, the CDR3 is TGTGCCAGCAGGAAGACAGGGGACTATAATTCACCCCTCCACTTT. It codes for CASRKTGDYNSPLHF. V usage is TRBV6-4 and J usage is TRBJ1-6; 8 nucleotides align to TRBD1. This CDR3 is 15 amino acids long. Germline CDR1 reads MRHNA; CDR2 reads SNTAGT. V lost 6 bases and J lost 3; bases outside the gene matches: 4.

The rearrangement links TRBV5-4 to TRBJ1-1; the match to TRBD1 covers 10 bases. The CDR3 sequence is 14 residues long. Germline V gene data show CDR1 as SGHNT and CDR2 as YYREEE (reference sequence). V lost 4 bases to trimming and J lost 5 bases; unmatched junction nucleotides: 5. DNA of the CDR3: TGTGCCAGCAGCCCCGGACAGGGGGGGACTGAAGCTTTCTTT. It yields the protein CASSPGQGGTEAFF. The full variable domain, with the rest looked up from reference TRBV5-4 and TRBJ1-1, is ETGVTQSPTHLIKTRGQQVTLRCSSQSGHNTVSWYQQALGQGPQFIFQYYREEENGRGNFPPRFSGLQFPNYSSELNVNALELDDSALYLCASSPGQGGTEAFFGQGTRLTVV.

The genes are TRBV7-9 and TRBJ1-4; D remains ambiguous. The CDR3 is 12 residues long. The germline V gene encodes CDR1 SEHNR and CDR2 FQNEAQ (reference sequence). The V and J ends lost 2 bases and 4 bases respectively, with 2 bases between them. Here the CDR3 reads CASSLLNEKLFF. CDR3 nucleotides: TGTGCCAGCAGCTTACTTAATGAAAAACTGTTTTTT.

The V gene is TRBV30, the J gene TRBJ2-7, with TRBD1 matching over 8 bases. The J segment lost 2 bases and the V segment lost 8 bases, leaving 8 bases of the junction unmatched. This CDR3 spans 13 amino acids. Germline lookup yields CDR1 GTSNPN and CDR2 SVGIG (reference sequence). The CDR3 loop reads CASTRDRTYEQYF. CDR3 in DNA: TGTGCCAGTACCCGGGACAGGACCTACGAGCAGTACTTC.

This sequence joins TRBV6-5 and TRBJ1-6; tentatively, D is TRBD1 (5 bases). CDR1 is MNHEY and CDR2 is SVGAGI in the germline V gene. The CDR3 runs 11 residues. V dropped 8 bases and J dropped 10 bases, with 9 bases sitting between them. The CDR3 region is CASGTQSPLHF. The CDR3 nucleotides are TGTGCCAGCGGGACTCAATCACCCCTCCACTTT.

This sequence joins TRBV19 and TRBJ1-5; the match to TRBD1 covers 7 bases. Germline V CDR1 and CDR2: LNHDA, SQIVND (reference sequence). With V trimmed by 10 bases and J by 6 bases, 12 bases remained unmatched. This CDR3 has 14 amino acids. The CDR3, as DNA: TGTGCCACCCGCGAGAGGGGGCAGGGTCAGCCCCAGCATTTT. As protein: CATRERGQGQPQHF.

V and J are TRBV2 and TRBJ1-5, with TRBD1 matching 9 bases. V was clipped by 3 bases and J by 5 bases; unmatched bases: 5. The CDR3 length is 15 residues. Germline values: CDR1 SNHLY, CDR2 FYNNEI. The CDR3: CASSDGTGSHQPQHF. The CDR3, as DNA: TGTGCCAGCAGTGACGGGACAGGGAGTCATCAGCCCCAGCATTTT.

The chain carries TRBV19 and TRBJ2-3, with TRBD1 matching 7 bases. This CDR3 is 14 amino acids long. Per germline, CDR1 LNHDA and CDR2 SQIVND (reference sequence). After removal of 4 bases from V and 4 bases from J, the junction contained 5 bases not matched to a gene. In DNA, the CDR3 is TGTGCCAGTAGTACTACAGGGGAGCCAGATACGCAGTATTTT. Protein product: CASSTTGEPDTQYF.

The table lists this clone with a few counts. CDR3 DNA: TGTGCCAGCAGCCAAGTGGGACAAGACTACGAGCAGTACTTC. Its protein product is CASSQVGQDYEQYF. The genes are TRBV3-1 (or the pseudogene TRBV3-2) and TRBJ2-7; TRBD1 is a possible D gene (6 bases). Trimming took off 1 base at V and 3 bases at J, with 10 bases between the two ends. Germline V lookup: CDR1 LGHDT, CDR2 YNNKEL (reference sequence). This CDR3 is 14 amino acids long.

This clone has a handful of counts. The CDR3, as DNA: TGTGCCAGCAGGAGCACAGGGAATGAAAAACTGTTTTTT. As protein: CASRSTGNEKLFF. The rearrangement uses TRBV12-3 or TRBV12-4 and TRBJ1-4; D is possibly TRBD1 (6 bases). The CDR3 sequence is 13 residues long. Trimming removed 6 bases at V and 5 bases at J, with 10 bases between.

This rearrangement joins TRBV5-6 to TRBJ1-6, with a tentative D call TRBD1 (5 bases). CDR1 SGHDT and CDR2 YYEEEE come from the germline V gene. V was cut by 4 bases and J by 3 bases, with 17 bases left in between. The CDR3 is 17 residues long. CDR3 nucleotide sequence: TGTGCCAGCAGCCCCGGGGGGACGGAGTTCTATAATTCACCCCTCCACTTT. Its translation: CASSPGGTEFYNSPLHF.

V is TRBV5-6 and J is TRBJ1-5; no clear D gene. Trimming stripped 4 bases from V and 0 bases from J, with 8 bases between. The CDR3 covers 14 residues. Germline V gene lookup returns CDR1 SGHDT and CDR2 YYEEEE. DNA of the CDR3: TGTGCCAGCAGCCTGGACGGTAGCAATCAGCCCCAGCATTTT. Protein product: CASSLDGSNQPQHF. The full variable domain, rest sourced from reference TRBV5-6 and TRBJ1-5, is DAGVTQSPTHLIKTRGQQVTLRCSPKSGHDTVSWYQQALGQGPQFIFQYYEEEERQRGNFPDRFSGHQFPNYSSELNVNALLLGDSALYLCASSLDGSNQPQHFGDGTRLSIL.

The chain has TRBV24-1 and TRBJ2-7, with a weak D call TRBD1 (5 bases). Germline values: CDR1 KGHDR, CDR2 SFDVKD. CDR3 length: 15 amino acids. Trimming cost V 1 base and J 0 bases, with 9 bases left between them. In DNA, the CDR3 is TGTGCCACCAGTGATTTCCCAGGACACTCCTACGAGCAGTACTTC. Encoded protein: CATSDFPGHSYEQYF.

In its sample, this clone was seen a few times. J is TRBJ1-1 and V is TRBV5-1; D is unclear. The germline V gene has CDR1 SGHRS and CDR2 YFSETQ. CDR3 size: 15 residues. Trimming took 0 bases from V and 1 from J, leaving 10 bases between them. The CDR3 region has the DNA TGCGCCAGCAGCTTGGCGGCTAACAGGAACACTGAAGCTTTCTTT. Its protein is CASSLAANRNTEAFF.